These 6 T cell receptor beta chains originate from one sample sequenced in a study of Ad26.COV2.S vaccination and SARS-CoV-2 variants (dated by TCRdb to the early 2020s). Receptors were amplified or captured by the immunoSEQ multiplex PCR assay. The table comes from immuneACCESS by way of TCRdb, which keeps in-frame sequences with V and J called. Part of the clones is missing from these tables; in studies checked, under half for an unresolved V gene and the rest for unknown reasons. Present in this sample are roughly 270,000 clones, 87% of which were seen just once. The biggest ten clones account for about 3.5% of the sample. The treatment or condition label on this specimen signifies: around 19 received Ad26.COV2.S at low or high dose, single or two shots; several received placebo; per-sample allocation not given. Repertoires of vaccine and placebo recipients were sequenced from samples collected on day 63 after the first injection.

The sequenced sample was peripheral blood, obtained in a trial of Ad26.COV2.S vaccine versus placebo. The receptors stem from a person aged 18 to 65 who received the Ad26.COV2.S COVID-19 vaccine or a placebo.

The J gene is TRBJ2-5, the V gene TRBV5-1, with unresolved D. CDR1 and CDR2 from the germline V gene are SGHRS and YFSETQ. The V gene lost 4 bases and the J gene lost 4 bases, with 17 bases spanning the gap. The CDR3 contains 15 residues. CDR3 sequence reads: CASSPAVGSIETQYF. CDR3 DNA: TGCGCCAGCAGCCCGGCCGTGGGTAGTATAGAGACCCAGTACTTC.

The chain employs TRBV10-2 and TRBJ1-1; a possible D gene is TRBD1 (5 bases). The V end was cut by 6 bases, the J end by 1 base, with 9 bases between. This CDR3 contains 13 residues. Germline lookup yields CDR1 WSHSY and CDR2 SAAADI. CDR3 nucleotides: TGCGCCAGCAGGGACACCCAGAACACTGAAGCTTTCTTT. It translates to CASRDTQNTEAFF.

This clone came up once. The gene calls are TRBV7-6 and TRBJ2-2; 10 bases map to TRBD2. CDR1 and CDR2 from the germline V gene are SGHVS and FNYEAQ. Unmatched junction bases numbered 10, after V lost 0 bases and J lost 0 bases. CDR3 size: 20 residues. CDR3 bases: TGTGCCAGCAGCTTAGCCCACTCTGGACTAGCGGACCCGAACACCGGGGAGCTGTTTTTT. This sequence encodes CASSLAHSGLADPNTGELFF.

The rearrangement uses TRBV24-1 and TRBJ2-3, with TRBD2 identical over 8 bases. The CDR3 consists of 15 residues. Trimming removed 3 bases from V and 5 bases from J; junction bases left unmatched: 6. The germline CDR1 and CDR2 sequences are KGHDR and SFDVKD. This CDR3 is CATSDPGRAGDTQYF. CDR3 nucleotide sequence: TGTGCCACCAGTGATCCCGGGAGGGCGGGAGATACGCAGTATTTT.

This clone was counted once. The chain is built from TRBV7-3 and TRBJ2-7, with 8 bases that match TRBD1. J was trimmed by 3 bases and V by 2 bases; bases with no gene match: 6. The CDR3 contains 15 residues. The germline V gene encodes CDR1 SGHTA and CDR2 FQGTGA. CDR3 in amino acids: CASSLGAGGGYEQYF. The CDR3 bases are TGTGCCAGCAGCTTAGGGGCAGGGGGCGGCTACGAGCAGTACTTC.

CDR3 in DNA: TGTGCCAGAGACCCTCGCGCTAGCACAGATACGCAGTATTTT. Protein sequence: CARDPRASTDTQYF. The chain has TRBV2 and TRBJ2-3; D gene ambiguous. V dropped 9 bases and J dropped 0 bases, with 13 bases sitting between them. The CDR3 spans 14 residues. Germline V gene data show CDR1 as SNHLY and CDR2 as FYNNEI.